The 30 T cell receptor beta chains below all came from one sample that was sequenced in a study of coeliac disease. The method was immunoSEQ multiplex PCR; TCRdb's version includes in-frame clones alone and lacks a portion of them. Of several thousand clones listed, around two thirds were seen once; the top ten hold over 5%. Sequenced: lamina propria lymphocytes from the gut. Source of these receptors: a man aged 25-45 years with celiac disease.

This clone was seen a few times. The rearrangement joins TRBV11-2 to TRBJ2-5, with a tentative D call TRBD2 (5 bases). The CDR3 runs 15 residues. V was clipped by 1 base and J by 1 base, with 10 bases between them. The germline CDR1 and CDR2 sequences are SGHAT and FQNNGV. The CDR3 DNA is TGTGCCAGCAGCTTAGTCCTCCGGGGCCAAGAGACCCAGTACTTC. This gives the protein CASSLVLRGQETQYF.

This clone was detected only a few times. The gene calls are TRBV14 and TRBJ2-5; possibly TRBD2 for D (7 bases). The V end lost 3 bases, the J end lost 4 bases, and 21 bases lay between the germline ends. Germline CDR1 is SGHDN and CDR2 is FVKESK. CDR3 size: 17 residues. This chain's CDR3 is CASSHFSVGGARETQYF. CDR3 DNA sequence: TGTGCCAGCAGCCATTTCAGTGTAGGGGGGGCGCGAGAGACCCAGTACTTC.

The V gene is TRBV7-2, the J gene TRBJ1-1, with unresolved D. This CDR3 spans 15 amino acids. V lost 3 bases and J lost 3, with 14 bases in between. CDR1 is SGHTA and CDR2 is FQGNSA in the germline V gene. The CDR3 region has the DNA TGTGCCAGCAGCTTGGCCCAAGTTTGGTACACTGAAGCTTTCTTT. Protein sequence: CASSLAQVWYTEAFF. Supplemented by reference TRBV7-2 and TRBJ1-1, the full variable domain reads GAGVSQSPSNKVTEKGKDVELRCDPISGHTALYWYRQSLGQGLEFLIYFQGNSAPDKSGLPSDRFSAERTGGSVSTLTIQRTQQEDSAVYLCASSLAQVWYTEAFFGQGTRLTVV.

The chain combines TRBV2 with TRBJ2-4, with a possible D match to TRBD1 (6 bases). The length of the CDR3 is 16 residues. Trimming took 6 bases from V and 0 from J, leaving 15 bases between them. Germline V gene lookup returns CDR1 SNHLY and CDR2 FYNNEI. The CDR3 loop is CASRDIQGIAKNIQYF. CDR3 nucleotides: TGTGCCAGCAGGGATATACAGGGCATAGCCAAAAACATTCAGTACTTC.

The chain joins TRBV4-3 to TRBJ1-2; TRBD1 agrees at 8 bases. Germline V CDR1 and CDR2: LGHNA, YSLEER. V gave up 3 bases and J gave up 7 bases; unmatched junction bases: 4. The CDR3 is 13 amino acids. CDR3 in DNA: TGCGCCAGCAGCCACGCAGGGGGCGCTGGCTACACCTTC. It yields the protein CASSHAGGAGYTF.

This clone appeared a few times. CDR3 in amino acids: CASSSSGGGNRYEQYF. For the CDR3, the DNA is TGTGCCAGCAGCTCCTCCGGGGGTGGGAATCGCTACGAGCAGTACTTC. The genes are TRBV7-9 and TRBJ2-7, with a weak D call TRBD2 (6 bases). CDR1 SEHNR and CDR2 FQNEAQ come from the germline V gene (reference sequence). This CDR3 comprises 16 residues. Trimming took off 4 bases at V and 3 bases at J, with 19 bases between the two ends.

This chain connects TRBV5-5 to TRBJ1-2; D is undetermined. V dropped 0 bases and J dropped 1 base, with 13 bases sitting between them. Germline assignment: CDR1 SGHKS and CDR2 YYEKEE (reference sequence). The CDR3 runs 16 residues. This chain's CDR3 is CASSLAGTDLNYGYTF. CDR3 bases: TGTGCCAGCAGCTTGGCCGGTACAGACCTTAACTATGGCTACACCTTC.

This clone has a handful of counts. The chain is built from TRBV27 and TRBJ1-5; D remains unclear. The CDR3 is made up of 16 amino acids. Trimming left V 5 bases short and J 0 bases short, with 14 bases between. CDR1 and CDR2 from the germline V gene are MNHEY and SMNVEV (reference sequence). The CDR3 region has the DNA TGTGCCAGCAGTCCATACCCCGGGGATAGCAATCAGCCCCAGCATTTT. Translated: CASSPYPGDSNQPQHF.

The rearrangement links TRBV6-5 to TRBJ2-7; 9 bases are a match to TRBD1. Germline V gene sequence: CDR1 MNHEY, CDR2 SVGAGI. The junction had 4 bases not matched to a gene; V was cut back by 0 bases and J by 4 bases. The CDR3 sequence is 15 residues long. CDR3 sequence (DNA): TGTGCCAGCAGTTACTCTGGACAGGGGTGGTACGAGCAGTACTTC. Translated, it gives CASSYSGQGWYEQYF.

The chain employs TRBV9 and TRBJ1-4; 7 bases are shared with TRBD1. CDR3 size: 16 residues. Germline assignment: CDR1 SGDLS and CDR2 YYNGEE. V lost 0 bases to trimming and J lost 3 bases; unmatched junction nucleotides: 5. The CDR3 nucleotides read TGTGCCAGCAGCGTAGAGTCCGGGACAGCTAATGAAAAACTGTTTTTT. Protein sequence: CASSVESGTANEKLFF. Combining the CDR3 with reference TRBV9 and TRBJ1-4 gives the whole variable domain DSGVTQTPKHLITATGQRVTLRCSPRSGDLSVYWYQQSLDQGLQFLIQYYNGEERAKGNILERFSAQQFPDLHSELNLSSLELGDSALYFCASSVESGTANEKLFFGSGTQLSVL.

This clone turned up a few times. This chain connects TRBV30 to TRBJ2-2; the match to TRBD2 covers 11 bases. Germline assignment: CDR1 GTSNPN and CDR2 SVGIG (reference sequence). The CDR3 runs 17 residues. Unmatched junction bases numbered 7, after V lost 4 bases and J lost 0 bases. CDR3 DNA sequence: TGTGCCTGGAAGCTCGATAGCGGGAGGGCGAACACCGGGGAGCTGTTTTTT. This sequence encodes CAWKLDSGRANTGELFF.

On this clone itself: Other DNA sequences in this specimen translate into the identical CDR3. This chain uses TRBV5-4 with TRBJ2-3, with 9 bases that match TRBD2. The V gene's germline CDR1 is SGHNT and CDR2 YYREEE (reference sequence). V lost 4 bases and J lost 1; bases outside the gene matches: 4. This CDR3 has 15 amino acids. The CDR3 here is CASSLAGIGTDTQYF. The CDR3 DNA follows: TGTGCCAGCAGCCTAGCGGGGATCGGCACAGATACGCAGTATTTT.

The chain uses TRBV6-1 and TRBJ2-7, with 9 bases aligning to TRBD1. From germline, CDR1 is MNHNS and CDR2 SASEGT. The CDR3 totals 14 residues. V dropped 8 bases and J dropped 6; count of bases not matched to a gene: 11. The CDR3 region is CASGWTGASPEQYF. The CDR3 DNA is TGTGCCAGCGGTTGGACAGGGGCGAGTCCCGAGCAGTACTTC.

The rearrangement joins TRBV4-1 to TRBJ2-7; 11 nucleotides match TRBD2. The ends lost 0 bases at V and 1 base at J; junction bases unmatched: 11. CDR1 is MGHRA and CDR2 is YSYEKL in the germline V gene. CDR3 length equals 19 residues. In DNA, the CDR3 is TGCGCCAGCAGCCAAGATCCTACTAGCGGGAGCTTTATTTCCTACGAGCAGTACTTC. This sequence encodes CASSQDPTSGSFISYEQYF.

The sample holds one count of this clone. CDR3 nucleotide sequence: TGTGCCAGCCGAACTTGGACAGGATCCTATGGCTACACCTTC. The encoded protein is CASRTWTGSYGYTF. The V call is TRBV5-4, the J call TRBJ1-2, with TRBD1 identical over 7 bases. CDR1 SGHNT and CDR2 YYREEE come from the germline V gene (reference sequence). V was clipped by 7 bases and J by 4 bases; unmatched bases: 10. This CDR3 contains 14 residues.

CDR3 sequence reads: CAWSNPTLAGVEGETQYF. The CDR3 nucleotides are TGTGCCTGGAGTAACCCTACTTTAGCGGGAGTCGAGGGAGAGACCCAGTACTTC. The chain is built from TRBV30 and TRBJ2-5, with 9 bases that match TRBD2. Germline CDR1 GTSNPN, CDR2 SVGIG (reference sequence). The ends lost 2 bases at V and 4 bases at J; junction bases unmatched: 17. The CDR3 sequence is 18 residues long.

The V call is TRBV28, the J call TRBJ1-2; 7 nucleotides align to TRBD1. V trimming: 4 bases; J trimming: 8 bases; junction bases outside the gene matches: 7. CDR3 size: 13 residues. Per germline, CDR1 MDHEN and CDR2 SYDVKM. The CDR3 DNA reads as TGTGCCAGCAGTTCCGGACAGGTGGCCGGCTACACCTTC. Protein sequence: CASSSGQVAGYTF.

The chain employs TRBV9 and TRBJ1-2; 7 nucleotides agree with TRBD1. The CDR3 contains 15 residues. V shed 3 bases, J shed 0 bases, and the junction held 5 bases outside the gene matches. The germline CDR1 and CDR2 sequences are SGDLS and YYNGEE. The CDR3 region has the DNA TGTGCCAGCAGCGAATCCGGGACAGCTAACTATGGCTACACCTTC. Encoded protein: CASSESGTANYGYTF.

The rearrangement links TRBV18 to TRBJ2-3; possibly TRBD1 for D (5 bases). The CDR3 has 15 amino acids. V lost 2 bases, J lost 0 bases, and 9 bases lay in between. Per the germline V gene, CDR1 is KGHSH and CDR2 is LQKENI. In DNA, the CDR3 is TGTGCCAGCTCACCAACAGGTGCTAGCACAGATACGCAGTATTTT. This translates into CASSPTGASTDTQYF.

This clone has just a few counts. The chain links TRBV5-1 to TRBJ2-1, with 13 bases identical to TRBD2. V was pared by 2 bases and J by 4 bases, with 3 bases of the junction left unmatched. This CDR3 has 16 amino acids. Looked up from germline, CDR1 is SGHRS and CDR2 is YFSETQ. The CDR3 region is CASSLLLAGGYNEQFF. CDR3 in DNA: TGCGCCAGCAGCTTATTACTAGCGGGGGGGTACAATGAGCAGTTCTTC.

V usage is TRBV4-1 and J usage is TRBJ2-5; D is possibly TRBD2 (6 bases). The end of the DNA is better explained by TRBJ2-7, so the J call may be wrong. The CDR3 runs to 15 residues. Germline V gene data show CDR1 as MGHRA and CDR2 as YSYEKL. CDR3 protein: CASSHVRDFSYEQYF. CDR3 DNA sequence: TGCGCCAGCAGCCACGTCCGGGACTTCTCCTACGAGCAGTACTTC.

About this clone: One end of the junction fails to match germline, which may point to a read error. The chain links TRBV2 to TRBJ2-2; perhaps TRBD1 as D (5 bases). This CDR3 has 14 residues. Per the germline V gene, CDR1 is SNHLY and CDR2 is FYNNEI. The CDR3 nucleotides are TGTGCCAGCAGTGAAGACAGGAACCCCGGGGAGCTGTTTTTT. Protein: CASSEDRNPGELFF. The whole variable domain, filled in from reference TRBV2 and TRBJ2-2, reads EPEVTQTPSHQVTQMGQEVILRCVPISNHLYFYWYRQILGQKVEFLVSFYNNEISEKSEIFDDQFSVERPDGSNFTLKIRSTKLEDSAMYFCASSEDRNPGELFFGEGSRLTVL.

In its sample, this clone was seen once. The J gene is TRBJ1-1, the V gene TRBV6-5, with D maybe TRBD1 (5 bases). In germline, CDR1 is MNHEY, CDR2 SVGAGI. The CDR3 totals 15 residues. Trimming shortened V by 0 bases and J by 0 bases, and 8 bases separated the two germline ends. CDR3 loop: CASSYSDTMNTEAFF. CDR3 sequence (DNA): TGTGCCAGCAGTTACTCGGACACCATGAACACTGAAGCTTTCTTT.

The count of this clone is one. The V gene is TRBV5-1, the J gene TRBJ2-3; TRBD2 matches 8 bases. This CDR3 is 15 amino acids long. The germline gives CDR1 SGHRS, CDR2 YFSETQ. V shed 3 bases, J shed 1 base, and the junction held 4 bases outside the gene matches. DNA of the CDR3: TGCGCCAGCAGCTCCCTCGGGGGGGGCACAGATACGCAGTATTTT. Translated, it gives CASSSLGGGTDTQYF.

The chain couples TRBV5-4 to TRBJ2-3; weak D call: TRBD2 (5 bases). CDR3 length: 14 residues. V shed 0 bases and J shed 4 bases, with 9 bases lying between them. Germline assignment: CDR1 SGHNT and CDR2 YYREEE (reference sequence). The CDR3: CASSLARGSDTQYF. The CDR3 nucleotides are TGTGCCAGCAGCTTGGCCCGGGGTTCAGATACGCAGTATTTT.

The gene calls are TRBV6-5 and TRBJ2-2, with D tentatively TRBD2 (6 bases). Trimming took off 6 bases at V and 4 bases at J, with 12 bases between the two ends. The germline V gene encodes CDR1 MNHEY and CDR2 SVGAGI. This CDR3 has 14 amino acids. Here the CDR3 reads CASSRSGGTGELFF. CDR3 DNA: TGTGCCAGCAGCCGATCCGGGGGCACCGGGGAGCTGTTTTTT.

This clone is medium-sized. The chain has TRBV10-3 and TRBJ1-2; 7 bases agree with TRBD1. The J segment lost 7 bases and the V segment lost 6 bases, leaving 11 bases of the junction unmatched. Germline values: CDR1 ENHRY, CDR2 SYGVKD. The length of the CDR3 is 14 residues. The CDR3 loop is CAIRWDSLGGGYTF. The DNA for the CDR3 is TGTGCCATCAGATGGGACAGCCTCGGGGGTGGCTACACCTTC.

The chain is built from TRBV28 and TRBJ1-1; no clear D gene. V was trimmed by 1 base and J by 3 bases, leaving 15 bases between them. CDR1 is MDHEN, CDR2 SYDVKM, per germline. This CDR3 is 16 amino acids long. CDR3: CASSLSMRSDYTEAFF. Written as DNA, the CDR3 is TGTGCCAGCAGTTTATCAATGCGGTCAGATTACACTGAAGCTTTCTTT.

Here the CDR3 DNA reads TGTGCCTGGAGTTTGGACAGCTACGAGCAGTACTTC. Translated, it gives CAWSLDSYEQYF. The gene calls are TRBV30 and TRBJ2-7; tentative D call: TRBD1 (6 bases). V lost 2 bases to trimming and J lost 3 bases, with 8 bases between them. Germline lookup yields CDR1 GTSNPN and CDR2 SVGIG (reference sequence). The CDR3 contains 12 residues.

The CDR3 reads CASSAQSPGQLYEKLFF. DNA of the CDR3: TGTGCCAGCAGCGCACAGTCCCCGGGACAGCTTTATGAAAAACTGTTTTTT. The chain couples TRBV9 to TRBJ1-4, with TRBD1 matching 7 bases. Germline CDR1 and CDR2: SGDLS and YYNGEE. With V trimmed by 3 bases and J by 6 bases, 14 bases remained unmatched. The CDR3 consists of 17 residues.